Below, 18 T cell receptor beta chains from the same sample are listed, as sequenced in a study of shared clonotypes between healthy human individuals (TCRdb year 2020). The library was prepared using the immunoSEQ multiplex PCR assay. This is the immuneACCESS table as TCRdb keeps it, with only in-frame sequences that have V and J called. A part of the clones is gone; compared with another copy, unresolved V genes explain less than half, and the rest is unexplained. Across this sample there are just over 2,000,000 clones, with 90% to 95% seen only once. The ten largest make up 0.13% of the sample. Sequenced sample: naive CD4+ T cells sorted from blood. The cell subset or site label for this specimen denotes: CD45RA+ positively selected. The receptors originated from a man aged 18-30 years in good health.

This clone was counted a single time. This CDR3 is also generated by other DNA sequences in the sample. The V call is TRBV5-6, the J call TRBJ2-3; no reliable D call. The V end was cut by 0 bases, the J end by 1 base, with 6 bases between. This CDR3 has 14 residues. CDR1 and CDR2 (germline): SGHDT, YYEEEE. Here the CDR3 reads CASSLGRGTDTQYF. CDR3 coding DNA: TGTGCCAGCAGCTTGGGACGGGGCACAGATACGCAGTATTTT.

The chain employs TRBV30 and TRBJ2-5, with D unresolved. The CDR3 has 12 residues. Trimming removed 0 bases at V and 7 bases at J, with 9 bases between. The germline gives CDR1 GTSNPN, CDR2 SVGIG (reference sequence). The CDR3 region is CAWSVQWATQYF. CDR3 sequence (DNA): TGTGCCTGGAGTGTACAGTGGGCGACCCAGTACTTC.

V gene TRBV7-2 combines with J gene TRBJ1-2, with 7 bases fitting TRBD1. The trim removed 5 bases at V and 3 bases at J, leaving 6 bases unmatched. The germline CDR1 and CDR2 sequences are SGHTA and FQGNSA. The CDR3 is 14 residues long. CDR3 protein: CASSQSGTDYGYTF. CDR3 sequence (DNA): TGTGCCAGCAGCCAATCCGGGACAGACTATGGCTACACCTTC.

This chain joins TRBV5-8 and TRBJ2-5, with D perhaps matching TRBD1 (7 bases). CDR1 is SGHTS and CDR2 is YDEGEE in the germline V gene. This CDR3 has 14 amino acids. V lost 4 bases and J 1 base, leaving 11 bases between the germline ends. The DNA of the CDR3 is TGTGCCAGCAGCGGGCGGGACAGCCAAGAGACCCAGTACTTC. Translation: CASSGRDSQETQYF.

This clone was found once. V usage is TRBV30 and J usage is TRBJ1-5, with 7 bases that match TRBD1. V trimming: 2 bases; J trimming: 3 bases; junction bases outside the gene matches: 7. Germline-derived CDR1 and CDR2 are GTSNPN and SVGIG (reference sequence). CDR3 length: 15 amino acids. For the CDR3, the DNA is TGTGCCTGGAGTATACAAACAGGGGTCAATCAGCCCCAGCATTTT. It specifies CAWSIQTGVNQPQHF.

The CDR3 region has the DNA TGTGCCAGCGTAGCAGGGGGCAACTATGGCTACACCTTC. Residues: CASVAGGNYGYTF. J is TRBJ1-2 and V is TRBV28, with 8 bases that match TRBD1. Germline V gene data show CDR1 as MDHEN and CDR2 as SYDVKM. The junction had 4 bases not matched to a gene; V was cut back by 8 bases and J by 2 bases. CDR3 size: 13 residues.

The table lists this clone with a count of one. The chain has TRBV6-1 and TRBJ1-2; TRBD1 matches at 8 bases. CDR1 MNHNS and CDR2 SASEGT come from the germline V gene. The CDR3 runs to 14 residues. The V segment lost 6 bases and the J segment 4 bases; nucleotides outside the gene matches: 7. The CDR3 DNA reads as TGTGCCAGCAGATCGGACAGGGCTGGCTATGGCTACACCTTC. Protein: CASRSDRAGYGYTF.

V usage is TRBV10-3 and J usage is TRBJ2-1; D perhaps matches TRBD1 (6 bases). Between the trimmed V and J ends, which lost 8 bases and 8 bases, there was a span of 19 bases. CDR1 ENHRY and CDR2 SYGVKD come from the germline V gene. This CDR3 is 14 amino acids long. CDR3 in amino acids: CAIGREGERDEQFF. The CDR3 DNA follows: TGTGCCATCGGCAGAGAGGGGGAAAGGGATGAGCAGTTCTTC.

The gene calls are TRBV5-1 and TRBJ2-7; TRBD1 matches at 7 bases. Germline values: CDR1 SGHRS, CDR2 YFSETQ. The trim removed 3 bases at V and 6 bases at J, leaving 3 bases unmatched. This CDR3 has 12 residues. DNA of the CDR3: TGCGCCAGCAGCTCCGACAGGGCCGAGCAGTACTTC. This codes for CASSSDRAEQYF.

The J gene is TRBJ1-1, the V gene TRBV7-9, with 8 bases fitting TRBD1. There are 16 residues in the CDR3. The V and J ends lost 1 base and 3 bases, in that order; junction bases with no gene match: 7. Germline values: CDR1 SEHNR, CDR2 FQNEAQ (reference sequence). CDR3 DNA: TGTGCCAGCAGCTTAGACAGGGGGGGTAGAGACACTGAAGCTTTCTTT. Translated, it gives CASSLDRGGRDTEAFF.

The CDR3 protein is CASSLGSNSDTQYF. CDR3 sequence (DNA): TGTGCCAGCAGCTTGGGGTCGAATTCGGATACGCAGTATTTT. This rearrangement joins TRBV7-2 to TRBJ2-3, with unresolved D. Deletions cut 3 bases from V and 6 bases from J, with 13 bases between. The CDR3 covers 14 residues. Germline V gene data show CDR1 as SGHTA and CDR2 as FQGNSA.

This chain links TRBV6-1 with TRBJ1-6; no definite D call. Germline V gives CDR1 MNHNS, CDR2 SASEGT. V shed 6 bases and J shed 6 bases, with 12 bases lying between them. The CDR3 sequence is 14 residues long. Here the CDR3 DNA reads TGTGCCAGCAGCTCACAGATCCCTAATTCACCCCTCCACTTT. This gives the protein CASSSQIPNSPLHF.

A word on this clone: This may stem from a read error, because a much larger clone lies one nucleotide away. Other DNA variants within this sample encode the same CDR3. The gene calls are TRBV27 and TRBJ1-6, with 7 bases that match TRBD1. The CDR3 length is 14 residues. V lost 6 bases to trimming and J lost 6 bases; unmatched junction nucleotides: 5. Germline lookup yields CDR1 MNHEY and CDR2 SMNVEV (reference sequence). CDR3 DNA: TGTGCCAGCAGCCGGGACAGAGGTAATTCACCCCTCCACTTT. The encoded protein is CASSRDRGNSPLHF.

A single count supports this clone. The rearrangement uses TRBV29-1 and TRBJ1-2, with 7 positions matching TRBD1. V was pared by 7 bases and J by 4 bases, with 9 bases of the junction left unmatched. This CDR3 comprises 13 residues. Germline CDR1 and CDR2: SQVTM and ANQGSEA. CDR3: CSATKQGTYGYTF. DNA of the CDR3: TGCAGCGCCACCAAACAGGGGACCTATGGCTACACCTTC.

The chain links TRBV11-1 to TRBJ2-1; the match to TRBD2 covers 12 bases. With 3 bases clipped from V and 4 bases from J, the junction kept 1 base outside the gene matches. Per the germline V gene, CDR1 is SGHAT and CDR2 is FQDESV (reference sequence). The CDR3 consists of 15 residues. CDR3 sequence reads: CASSFLAGGYNEQFF. Here the CDR3 DNA reads TGTGCCAGCAGCTTCCTAGCGGGGGGGTACAATGAGCAGTTCTTC. Full variable domain (outside the CDR3, taken from reference TRBV11-1 and TRBJ2-1): EAEVAQSPRYKITEKSQAVAFWCDPISGHATLYWYRQILGQGPELLVQFQDESVVDDSQLPKDRFSAERLKGVDSTLKIQPAELGDSAMYLCASSFLAGGYNEQFFGPGTRLTVL.

V usage is TRBV6-5 and J usage is TRBJ2-7; 8 nucleotides agree with TRBD2. Germline V gene data show CDR1 as MNHEY and CDR2 as SVGAGI. V gave up 6 bases and J gave up 3 bases; unmatched junction bases: 4. CDR3 length: 13 residues. The CDR3 sequence is CASRAGGGYEQYF. CDR3 nucleotides: TGTGCCAGCAGGGCCGGGGGGGGCTACGAGCAGTACTTC.

J is TRBJ1-2 and V is TRBV27; TRBD1 might be the D (6 bases). Trimming cost V 8 bases and J 1 base, with 17 bases left between them. Germline V lookup: CDR1 MNHEY, CDR2 SMNVEV (reference sequence). The CDR3 contains 15 residues. CDR3 bases: TGTGCCAGCGGCAGACAGGCCTTCCTTAACTATGGCTACACCTTC. It encodes CASGRQAFLNYGYTF.

The chain has TRBV5-6 and TRBJ2-1; TRBD1 matches 9 bases. Per germline, CDR1 SGHDT and CDR2 YYEEEE. The V segment lost 4 bases and the J segment 4 bases; nucleotides outside the gene matches: 3. The CDR3 contains 14 residues. The CDR3 DNA sequence: TGTGCCAGCAGCGTGGACAGGGGTTACAATGAGCAGTTCTTC. This translates into CASSVDRGYNEQFF. Full variable domain (missing parts from reference TRBV5-6 and TRBJ2-1): DAGVTQSPTHLIKTRGQQVTLRCSPKSGHDTVSWYQQALGQGPQFIFQYYEEEERQRGNFPDRFSGHQFPNYSSELNVNALLLGDSALYLCASSVDRGYNEQFFGPGTRLTVL.